These T cell receptor beta chains were read from a single sample in a study of OX40 agonist ivuxolimab in advanced cancers. Sequencing used immunoSEQ multiplex PCR; TCRdb keeps in-frame clones, though not all of them. The data contain about 76,000 clones, 65% to 90% of them singletons. The sequenced sample was CD4+ or CD8+ T cells sorted from blood, obtained in a trial of the OX40 agonist ivuxolimab. The receptors originated from an adult with an advanced solid tumor such as melanoma, head and neck, liver or kidney cancer. CDR3s include the opening cysteine and the closing phenylalanine or tryptophan. D genes are given only for firm matches. Rows give clone size only sometimes, using once, few, many, or a class for an expanded clone.

V gene: TRBV11-2; clone size: .; D gene: .; J gene: TRBJ2-1; CDR3 DNA: TGTGCCAGCAGCTTTGGGCGATACAATGAGCAGTTCTTC; CDR3 protein: CASSFGRYNEQFF
V gene: TRBV9; clone size: .; D gene: .; J gene: TRBJ2-7; CDR3 DNA: TGTGCCAGCACCGTAGGCCCAGACTCCTACGAGCAGTACTTC; CDR3 protein: CASTVGPDSYEQYF
V gene: TRBV30; clone size: .; D gene: .; J gene: TRBJ1-5; CDR3 DNA: TGTGCCTGGAGTCTCGCGGGAACTAGCAATCAGCCCCAGCATTTT; CDR3 protein: CAWSLAGTSNQPQHF
V gene: TRBV10-3; clone size: .; D gene: .; J gene: TRBJ1-3; CDR3 DNA: TGTGCCACCACCACGAGCTCTGGAAACACCATATATTTT; CDR3 protein: CATTTSSGNTIYF
V gene: TRBV25-1; clone size: .; D gene: .; J gene: TRBJ1-3; CDR3 DNA: TGTGCCAGCAGTGAAGTTGGGTCTCTCTCTGGAAACACCATATATTTT; CDR3 protein: CASSEVGSLSGNTIYF
V gene: TRBV7-3; clone size: .; D gene: TRBD1; J gene: TRBJ2-1; CDR3 DNA: TGTGCCAGCAGCCGGGGACAGCACTCCTACAATGAGCAGTTCTTC; CDR3 protein: CASSRGQHSYNEQFF
V gene: TRBV7-2; clone size: .; D gene: .; J gene: TRBJ2-5; CDR3 DNA: TGTGCCAGCAGCTTCCCTGACAGGTTGGAGACCCAGTACTTC; CDR3 protein: CASSFPDRLETQYF
V gene: TRBV19; clone size: .; D gene: .; J gene: TRBJ2-5; CDR3 DNA: TGTGCCAGTAGTAAGGGGCACCAGAGGTGGGAGACCCAGTACTTC; CDR3 protein: CASSKGHQRWETQYF
V gene: TRBV7-6; clone size: .; D gene: .; J gene: TRBJ2-2; CDR3 DNA: TGTGCCAGCAGCCTATGGACAGAGAACACCGGGGAGCTGTTTTTT; CDR3 protein: CASSLWTENTGELFF
V gene: TRBV10-3; clone size: .; D gene: TRBD1; J gene: TRBJ1-2; CDR3 DNA: TGTGCCATCCATGGACAGGGTGGTTTAGGCTACACCTTC; CDR3 protein: CAIHGQGGLGYTF
V gene: TRBV21-1; clone size: .; D gene: .; J gene: TRBJ1-1; CDR3 DNA: TGTGCCAGCAGCAAAGCGGAGTGGTTTGGGGCTTTCTTT; CDR3 protein: CASSKAEWFGAFF
V gene: TRBV19; clone size: .; D gene: TRBD1; J gene: TRBJ2-3; CDR3 DNA: TGTGCCAGTAGCCCCGAATACGGGACAGCCACAGATACGCAGTATTTT; CDR3 protein: CASSPEYGTATDTQYF
V gene: TRBV19; clone size: .; D gene: .; J gene: TRBJ2-2; CDR3 DNA: TGTGCCAGTAGTAGGTCCCTCACCGGGGAGCTGTTTTTT; CDR3 protein: CASSRSLTGELFF
V gene: TRBV18; clone size: .; D gene: .; J gene: TRBJ2-1; CDR3 DNA: TGTGCCAGCTCACCGCTGACTAGAAATGAGCAGTTCTTC; CDR3 protein: CASSPLTRNEQFF
V gene: TRBV19; clone size: few; D gene: TRBD2; J gene: TRBJ2-1; CDR3 DNA: TGTGCCAGTAGTATTGGGGCGGGGGGCCTCATCTCCTACAATGAGCAGTTCTTC; CDR3 protein: CASSIGAGGLISYNEQFF
V gene: TRBV5-4; clone size: .; D gene: TRBD1; J gene: TRBJ2-7; CDR3 DNA: TGTGCCAGCTTGGGGACAGGGGGCGCCTACGAGCAGTACTTC; CDR3 protein: CASLGTGGAYEQYF
V gene: TRBV5-1; clone size: .; D gene: .; J gene: TRBJ1-2; CDR3 DNA: TGCGCCAGCAGCTTGGAGGGATCTGGCTACACCTTC; CDR3 protein: CASSLEGSGYTF
V gene: TRBV5-1; clone size: .; D gene: TRBD2; J gene: TRBJ2-7; CDR3 DNA: TGCGCCAGCAGCTCGGGAGGAATGGGCTACGAGCAGTACTTC; CDR3 protein: CASSSGGMGYEQYF
V gene: TRBV19; clone size: .; D gene: .; J gene: TRBJ2-1; CDR3 DNA: TGTGCCAGTAGTATAGATCCATTCTACAATGAGCAGTTCTTC; CDR3 protein: CASSIDPFYNEQFF
V gene: TRBV5-8; clone size: .; D gene: .; J gene: TRBJ1-1; CDR3 DNA: TGTGCCAGCAGCTTGTGGGGGGGGCCTGCGGAAGCTTTCTTT; CDR3 protein: CASSLWGGPAEAFF
V gene: TRBV5-1; clone size: .; D gene: .; J gene: TRBJ1-3; CDR3 DNA: TGCGCCAGCAGGGTGTCACGATCTGGAAACACCATATATTTT; CDR3 protein: CASRVSRSGNTIYF
V gene: TRBV5-5; clone size: .; D gene: TRBD1; J gene: TRBJ2-6; CDR3 DNA: TGTGCCAGCAGCGCGAGGACAGGGTCTGTTTCTGGGGCCAACGTCCTGACTTTC; CDR3 protein: CASSARTGSVSGANVLTF
V gene: TRBV11-2; clone size: .; D gene: .; J gene: TRBJ1-5; CDR3 DNA: TGTGCCAGCAGGAGCCAGGCCAATCAGCCCCAGCATTTT; CDR3 protein: CASRSQANQPQHF
V gene: TRBV4-3; clone size: .; D gene: .; J gene: TRBJ2-2; CDR3 DNA: TGCGCCAGCAGCCGACAGACGAACACCGGGGAGCTGTTTTTT; CDR3 protein: CASSRQTNTGELFF
V gene: TRBV6-1; clone size: few; D gene: TRBD1; J gene: TRBJ2-1; CDR3 DNA: TGTGCCAGCAACCAACAGGGGGCGAATGAGCAGTTCTTC; CDR3 protein: CASNQQGANEQFF
V gene: TRBV5-6; clone size: .; D gene: .; J gene: TRBJ1-4; CDR3 DNA: TGTGCCAGCAGCACGAGGGGTTGGCTCGACGGTGAAAAACTGTTTTTT; CDR3 protein: CASSTRGWLDGEKLFF
V gene: TRBV27; clone size: few; D gene: .; J gene: TRBJ2-1; CDR3 DNA: TGTGCCAGCAGTCCCCAGGGCGTATTACCCTACAATGAGCAGTTCTTC; CDR3 protein: CASSPQGVLPYNEQFF
V gene: TRBV21-1; clone size: few; D gene: .; J gene: TRBJ2-6; CDR3 DNA: TGTGCCTGGGGGAGAGGGAAGAGCCCTGGGGCCAACGTCCTGACTTTC; CDR3 protein: CAWGRGKSPGANVLTF
V gene: TRBV5-4; clone size: .; D gene: TRBD2; J gene: TRBJ2-5; CDR3 DNA: TGTGCCAGCAGCTCTAGCGGGGGGGCCGGTGGGGAGACCCAGTACTTC; CDR3 protein: CASSSSGGAGGETQYF
V gene: TRBV19; clone size: .; D gene: .; J gene: TRBJ1-1; CDR3 DNA: TGTGCCAGTAGTACACGACACGGGCGGGACGGGAACACTGAAGCTTTCTTT; CDR3 protein: CASSTRHGRDGNTEAFF
V gene: TRBV11-3; clone size: .; D gene: .; J gene: TRBJ2-1; CDR3 DNA: TGTGCCAGCAGCTCTGTGGAGGGCGTAGATGAGCAGTTCTTC; CDR3 protein: CASSSVEGVDEQFF
V gene: TRBV6-5; clone size: .; D gene: .; J gene: TRBJ2-7; CDR3 DNA: TGTGCCAGCAGTTACTCTCGGGGCGAAGGGGAGCAGTACTTC; CDR3 protein: CASSYSRGEGEQYF
V gene: TRBV10-3; clone size: once; D gene: TRBD2; J gene: TRBJ2-5; CDR3 DNA: TGTGCCATCAGTGTGGGGACTAGCGGGGTCTTGGAGACCCAGTACTTC; CDR3 protein: CAISVGTSGVLETQYF
V gene: TRBV25-1; clone size: .; D gene: .; J gene: TRBJ2-7; CDR3 DNA: TGTGCCAGCAGTACCACAGGGCTCTTCACCTCCTACGAGCAGTACTTC; CDR3 protein: CASSTTGLFTSYEQYF
V gene: TRBV9; clone size: .; D gene: .; J gene: TRBJ1-6; CDR3 DNA: TGTGCCAGCAGCGTACAGGAGAGATCACCCCTCCACTTT; CDR3 protein: CASSVQERSPLHF
V gene: TRBV6-6; clone size: .; D gene: TRBD1; J gene: TRBJ1-1; CDR3 DNA: TGTGCCACATGGGACAGGGGGCATCGGAACACTGAAGCTTTCTTT; CDR3 protein: CATWDRGHRNTEAFF
V gene: TRBV15; clone size: .; D gene: TRBD1; J gene: TRBJ1-6; CDR3 DNA: TGTGCCACCAGCAGAGATCCTCCGGGACAGGGAACACCCCTCCACTTT; CDR3 protein: CATSRDPPGQGTPLHF
V gene: TRBV19; clone size: .; D gene: .; J gene: TRBJ1-5; CDR3 DNA: TGTGCCAGTAGTACCTGGGGGAATCAGCCCCAGCATTTT; CDR3 protein: CASSTWGNQPQHF
V gene: TRBV9; clone size: .; D gene: .; J gene: TRBJ2-5; CDR3 DNA: TGTGCCAGCAGCTCCCACAGCGTACAAGAGACCCAGTACTTC; CDR3 protein: CASSSHSVQETQYF
V gene: TRBV19; clone size: .; D gene: .; J gene: TRBJ1-3; CDR3 DNA: TGTGCCAGTAGTTTGGCAGGCTCGGTGGTGGACACCATATATTTT; CDR3 protein: CASSLAGSVVDTIYF
V gene: TRBV28; clone size: .; D gene: TRBD2; J gene: TRBJ2-7; CDR3 DNA: TGTGCCAGCAGTTTCGGGGGGGGGCCCACCTACGAGCAGTACTTC; CDR3 protein: CASSFGGGPTYEQYF